Listed here are 17 T cell receptor beta chains from one sample, sequenced in a study of blood T cells in healthy people across ages. The authors ran a second PCR of about 7 to 11 cycles using a sample-barcoded 5' primer and a J-beta primer mix. TCRdb recomputed calls from the 5' RACE reads with MiXCR, one row per CDR3 protein. The sample consists of roughly 800,000 distinct CDR3 sequences, 58% of them appearing once. The sequenced sample consisted of blood. The receptors shown here come from a man aged 30-40 years in good health.

This clonotype showed up just a few times. The chain joins TRBV7-2 to TRBJ2-3, with no clear D. CDR3 length: 14 residues. V shed 5 bases and J shed 5 bases, with 14 bases lying between them. Germline CDR1 and CDR2: SGHTA and FQGNSA. DNA for the CDR3: TGTGCCAGCAGCCACGTAGGGCTGCAAGATACGCAGTATTTT. Translated, it gives CASSHVGLQDTQYF.

V gene TRBV11-2 combines with J gene TRBJ2-2; TRBD1 is a possible D gene (6 bases). CDR3 size: 13 residues. The V and J ends lost 10 bases and 4 bases respectively, with 13 bases between them. Germline V gene lookup returns CDR1 SGHAT and CDR2 FQNNGV. CDR3 sequence reads: CATGQQRTGELFF. The CDR3 DNA reads as TGTGCCACCGGACAGCAACGCACCGGGGAGCTGTTTTTT.

The V call is TRBV12-3 or TRBV12-4, the J call TRBJ1-2; D is perhaps TRBD1 (6 bases). CDR3 length: 15 amino acids. Trimming left V 6 bases short and J 2 bases short, with 16 bases between. The CDR3 protein is CASSCLGQRNYGYTF. In DNA, the CDR3 is TGTGCCAGCAGCTGCCTAGGACAGCGGAACTATGGCTACACCTTC.

This clonotype appeared a few times. The V and J genes are TRBV27 and TRBJ2-1, with TRBD2 matching 9 bases. CDR1 and CDR2 (germline): MNHEY, SMNVEV (reference sequence). The CDR3 length is 17 residues. Trimming at V came to 5 bases and at J to 4 bases, leaving 12 bases not matched to a gene. The CDR3 sequence: CASSTLPLAGNYNEQFF. CDR3 in DNA: TGTGCCAGCAGTACATTACCTCTAGCGGGAAATTACAATGAGCAGTTCTTC.

This clonotype was seen a handful of times. The chain links TRBV9 to TRBJ2-1, with 8 bases identical to TRBD1. The CDR3 is made up of 15 amino acids. With 4 bases clipped from V and 4 bases from J, the junction kept 7 bases outside the gene matches. CDR1 and CDR2 (germline): SGDLS, YYNGEE. CDR3 nucleotides: TGTGCCAGCAGCCCCCGGACAGGGAGTTACAATGAGCAGTTCTTC. Its translation is CASSPRTGSYNEQFF.

Here the CDR3 reads CASSRQGATVLAEQYF. CDR3 DNA: TGTGCCAGCAGTAGACAGGGGGCGACTGTGTTGGCCGAGCAGTACTTC. The chain recombines TRBV12-3 or TRBV12-4 with TRBJ2-7, with 10 bases fitting TRBD1. The CDR3 is 16 amino acids. V shed 5 bases and J 6 bases; nucleotides not matched to a gene: 13.

The V call is TRBV7-2, the J call TRBJ1-1, with 8 bases that match TRBD1. This CDR3 spans 12 amino acids. Looked up from germline, CDR1 is SGHTA and CDR2 is FQGNSA. Losses at the gene ends were 2 bases for V and 13 bases for J; bases not matched to a gene: 6. The CDR3: CASSLMDRVGFF. In DNA form, the CDR3 reads TGTGCCAGCAGCTTAATGGACAGGGTTGGTTTCTTT.

This clonotype has more than one count but fewer than ten. The V call is TRBV20-1, the J call TRBJ2-3; 9 bases are a match to TRBD2. After removal of 1 base from V and 4 bases from J, the junction contained 21 bases not matched to a gene. Looked up from germline, CDR1 is DFQATT and CDR2 is SNEGSKA (reference sequence). This CDR3 region has 20 residues. The CDR3 loop is CSARALTPIHGTSNPDTQYF. CDR3 coding DNA: TGCAGTGCTAGAGCTCTAACCCCGATACACGGGACTAGCAACCCAGATACGCAGTATTTT.

The chain links TRBV6-2 or TRBV6-3 to TRBJ2-5, with D perhaps matching TRBD2 (5 bases). The J call is in doubt because the DNA end fits TRBJ2-7 better. CDR1 and CDR2 (germline): MNHEY, SVGEGT. This CDR3 spans 18 amino acids. The CDR3 spells CASITSRRQNTGIYEQYF. The CDR3 DNA reads TGTGCCAGCATAACCTCGAGGAGGCAGAACACGGGGATTTACGAGCAGTACTTC.

The chain uses TRBV3-1 and TRBJ2-7; D uncertain. V was cut by 2 bases and J by 7 bases, with 9 bases left in between. Germline lookup yields CDR1 LGHDT and CDR2 YNNKEL (reference sequence). This CDR3 is 12 amino acids long. CDR3 sequence: CASSQLSREQYF. The CDR3 bases are TGTGCCAGCAGCCAACTTTCCCGGGAGCAGTACTTC.

The chain employs TRBV6-1 and TRBJ2-1; TRBD1 is a possible D gene (6 bases). The germline V gene encodes CDR1 MNHNS and CDR2 SASEGT. CDR3 size: 13 residues. The V gene lost 6 bases and the J gene lost 6 bases, with 12 bases spanning the gap. The CDR3 coding sequence is TGTGCCAGCAGGACAGGTAGAATCAATGAGCAGTTCTTC. Its protein is CASRTGRINEQFF.

CDR3 loop: CSIGTSGTNSGDTQYF. The CDR3 coding sequence is TGCAGTATTGGGACTAGCGGGACGAATTCGGGGGATACGCAGTATTTT. The chain employs TRBV20-1 and TRBJ2-3, with 13 nucleotides matching TRBD2. The CDR3 has 16 residues. Germline V gene data show CDR1 as DFQATT and CDR2 as SNEGSKA (reference sequence). J lost 6 bases, V lost 8 bases, and 14 bases had no gene match.

This clonotype was found once. V usage is TRBV20-1 and J usage is TRBJ2-3; 8 nucleotides line up with TRBD2. Germline CDR1 is DFQATT and CDR2 is SNEGSKA (reference sequence). This CDR3 contains 15 residues. V shed 4 bases, J shed 10 bases, and the junction held 16 bases outside the gene matches. CDR3 sequence: CSAILAGPRARPQYF. In DNA form, the CDR3 reads TGCAGTGCTATCTTAGCGGGGCCCCGGGCCCGCCCGCAGTATTTT.

The chain uses TRBV6-5 and TRBJ2-4; 10 bases fit TRBD2. The V gene end was trimmed by 2 bases and the J gene end by 13 bases; junction bases not matched to a gene: 14. This CDR3 has 16 residues. CDR1 and CDR2 from the germline V gene are MNHEY and SVGAGI. The CDR3 nucleotides are TGTGCCAGCAGTTACGTCGGGACTAGCGAAATCTTGGAGCAGTACTTC. Amino acids: CASSYVGTSEILEQYF.

This clonotype was picked up one time. The CDR3 reads CSASNQGNQPQHF. In nucleotides, the CDR3 is TGCAGTGCTAGTAACCAGGGCAATCAGCCCCAGCATTTT. The chain recombines TRBV20-1 with TRBJ1-5; D gene ambiguous. This CDR3 contains 13 residues. In germline, CDR1 is DFQATT, CDR2 SNEGSKA (reference sequence). V lost 3 bases, J lost 2 bases, and 8 bases lay in between.

CDR3 bases: TGTGCCAGCAGTCCCCTAGCGGGGACAGTGAATGAGCAGTTCTTC. This encodes CASSPLAGTVNEQFF. The chain carries TRBV12-3 or TRBV12-4 and TRBJ2-1; 9 bases map to TRBD2. V shed 5 bases, J shed 7 bases, and the junction held 9 bases outside the gene matches. The CDR3 covers 15 residues.

Remarks on this clonotype: It is unclear where the CDR3 begins or ends on the DNA, so no DNA is shown, and the CDR3 is as TCRdb lists it. The chain uses TRBV27 and TRBJ1-2. The CDR3 totals 24 residues, both ends included. Per the germline V gene, CDR1 is MNHEY and CDR2 is SMNVEV (reference sequence). The CDR3 is CASSLSLTKTVYEQYFGLFAGYTF.